The next 20 T cell receptor beta chains were all read from a single sample in a study of shared clonotypes between healthy human individuals (dated by TCRdb to 2018 to 2020). The library was built by means of the immunoSEQ multiplex PCR assay. TCRdb's version of the immuneACCESS table is confined to in-frame rearrangements and falls short of the full clone set. An unresolved V gene accounts for under half of the shortfall where checked; the remainder is of unknown origin. The sample table lists 2 million to 2.5 million clones, nearly 97% of them with a count of one. The ten largest clones represent around 0.13% of the sample. Input material: naive CD4+ T cells sorted from blood. The cell subset or site label, as the study defines it: CD45RA+ positively selected. The receptor source for this set is a man between 18 and 35 years old in good health.

The chain is built from TRBV6-5 and TRBJ1-6, with 9 bases matching TRBD1. The CDR3 totals 16 residues. Germline loops: CDR1 MNHEY, CDR2 SVGAGI. Germline trimming cut 4 bases from V and 3 bases from J; bases unmatched to any gene: 4. CDR3: CASSLQGALYNSPLHF. The CDR3 nucleotides are TGTGCCAGCAGTTTACAGGGGGCCCTCTATAATTCACCCCTCCACTTT.

The gene calls are TRBV10-2 and TRBJ2-7, with TRBD1 as a possible D gene (6 bases). V was shortened by 6 bases and J by 2 bases, with 8 bases between the two germline ends. The CDR3 is made up of 12 amino acids. Per the germline V gene, CDR1 is WSHSY and CDR2 is SAAADI. CDR3 loop: CASRGQTYEQYF. The CDR3 DNA reads as TGCGCCAGCAGAGGACAGACCTACGAGCAGTACTTC.

This clone occurred once. The chain couples TRBV28 to TRBJ2-7, with a tentative D call TRBD2 (6 bases). The germline V gene has CDR1 MDHEN and CDR2 SYDVKM. This CDR3 is 15 amino acids long. Trimming left V 6 bases short and J 3 bases short, with 18 bases between. The CDR3 nucleotides read TGTGCCAGCAGCTTTTCGGGGACGGGACTCTACGAGCAGTACTTC. This encodes CASSFSGTGLYEQYF.

The rearrangement joins TRBV30 to TRBJ2-2; D may be TRBD1 or TRBD2 (6 bases each). Trimming stripped 5 bases from V and 2 bases from J, with 15 bases between. This CDR3 is 15 amino acids long. From germline, CDR1 is GTSNPN and CDR2 SVGIG (reference sequence). The CDR3 here is CAWGGGTKNTGELFF. CDR3 in DNA: TGTGCCTGGGGAGGAGGGACAAAAAACACCGGGGAGCTGTTTTTT.

The rearrangement uses TRBV29-1 and TRBJ1-1; D unresolved. CDR1 SQVTM and CDR2 ANQGSEA come from the germline V gene. Trimming stripped 2 bases from V and 2 bases from J, with 9 bases between. CDR3 length: 13 amino acids. The CDR3 DNA is TGCAGCGTTGAAAGGGCTACAAACACTGAAGCTTTCTTT. It specifies CSVERATNTEAFF.

This clone has only one observation. CDR3 sequence (DNA): TGTGCCAGCACCCCCTTGAACACTGAAGCTTTCTTT. It codes for CASTPLNTEAFF. The gene calls are TRBV7-9 and TRBJ1-1; D call uncertain. With 7 bases removed from V and 0 bases from J, the gap between germline ends came to 6 bases. Germline CDR1 and CDR2: SEHNR and FQNEAQ (reference sequence). CDR3 length: 12 amino acids.

This clone occurred once. The chain recombines TRBV4-2 with TRBJ2-1; 12 nucleotides align to TRBD2. The CDR3 runs 21 residues. V shed 0 bases and J 8 bases; nucleotides not matched to a gene: 20. Germline assignment: CDR1 LGHNA and CDR2 YNFKEQ. The CDR3, as DNA: TGTGCCAGCAGCCAAGACCACTCCCCCCCTGGCGGGACTAGCGGGTTCTATGAGCAGTTCTTC. It yields the protein CASSQDHSPPGGTSGFYEQFF.

V usage is TRBV5-1 and J usage is TRBJ2-7; 9 nucleotides line up with TRBD2. CDR1 and CDR2 (germline): SGHRS, YFSETQ. This CDR3 has 14 amino acids. Losses at the gene ends were 4 bases for V and 4 bases for J; bases not matched to a gene: 6. The CDR3 DNA follows: TGCGCCAGCAGCCGGCGGGAGGGCCGGTACGAGCAGTACTTC. This gives the protein CASSRREGRYEQYF.

The V and J genes are TRBV12-5 and TRBJ2-2; 10 bases map to TRBD1. The CDR3 consists of 17 residues. Trimming removed 1 base from V and 5 bases from J; junction bases left unmatched: 7. Germline CDR1 LGHNT, CDR2 FRNRAP. The CDR3 reads CASGLAAGTGATGELFF. The CDR3 coding sequence is TGTGCTAGTGGTTTGGCCGCCGGGACAGGGGCGACCGGGGAGCTGTTTTTT.

The rearrangement links TRBV6-6 to TRBJ1-1, with D maybe TRBD1 (5 bases). The CDR3 sequence is 11 residues long. V lost 11 bases, J lost 2 bases, and 9 bases lay in between. Germline loops: CDR1 MNHNY, CDR2 SVGAGI (reference sequence). This CDR3 reads CAAQGNTEAFF. CDR3 DNA sequence: TGTGCCGCTCAGGGTAACACTGAAGCTTTCTTT.

The rearrangement uses TRBV4-1 and TRBJ2-3, with D possibly being TRBD2 (6 bases). Trimming shortened V by 4 bases and J by 1 base, and 15 bases separated the two germline ends. Per germline, CDR1 MGHRA and CDR2 YSYEKL. This CDR3 spans 16 amino acids. The DNA for the CDR3 is TGCGCCAGCAGCCCCCAAAGGAGGGTCGGCACAGATACGCAGTATTTT. It specifies CASSPQRRVGTDTQYF.

For this clone: The identical CDR3 is also encoded by other nucleotide sequences in the sample. V is TRBV30 and J is TRBJ1-1; D is possibly TRBD1 (6 bases). This CDR3 has 12 residues. Trimming left V 4 bases short and J 5 bases short, with 11 bases between. Germline V gives CDR1 GTSNPN, CDR2 SVGIG (reference sequence). CDR3 sequence reads: CAWTRGSTEAFF. In DNA form, the CDR3 reads TGTGCCTGGACTAGGGGGAGTACTGAAGCTTTCTTT. Using reference TRBV30 and TRBJ1-1 for the parts outside the CDR3, the full variable domain is SQTIHQWPATLVQPVGSPLSLECTVEGTSNPNLYWYRQAAGRGLQLLFYSVGIGQISSEVPQNLSASRPQDRQFILSSKKLLLSDSGFYLCAWTRGSTEAFFGQGTRLTVV.

This chain's CDR3 is CASRPGTASFYGYTF. The CDR3 nucleotides read TGTGCCAGCAGGCCCGGGACAGCTTCCTTCTATGGCTACACCTTC. The rearrangement links TRBV5-5 to TRBJ1-2, with 7 positions matching TRBD1. Germline values: CDR1 SGHKS, CDR2 YYEKEE (reference sequence). The V segment lost 5 bases and the J segment 4 bases; nucleotides outside the gene matches: 11. The CDR3 runs to 15 residues.

This chain uses TRBV2 with TRBJ2-5; D might be TRBD2 (7 bases). Germline V gives CDR1 SNHLY, CDR2 FYNNEI. The CDR3 is made up of 13 amino acids. Trimming shortened V by 6 bases and J by 5 bases, and 13 bases separated the two germline ends. CDR3 nucleotide sequence: TGTGCCAGCAGAGGGGGGGGCTTGGAGACCCAGTACTTC. Translation: CASRGGGLETQYF.

The chain couples TRBV5-6 to TRBJ1-5, with 10 bases lining up with TRBD1. This CDR3 has 16 residues. Germline V CDR1 and CDR2: SGHDT, YYEEEE. Trimming took 4 bases from V and 4 from J; bases not matched to a gene: 8. The CDR3 DNA sequence: TGTGCCAGCAGCGGGGGGACAGGGGCCACAAATCAGCCCCAGCATTTT. Translated: CASSGGTGATNQPQHF.

V is TRBV4-1 and J is TRBJ2-2, with 7 bases aligning to TRBD1. J gave up 6 bases and V 2 bases, and 9 bases lay outside the gene matches. This CDR3 region has 16 residues. Germline loops: CDR1 MGHRA, CDR2 YSYEKL. The CDR3 here is CASSQPRQGRAGELFF. The CDR3 region has the DNA TGCGCCAGCAGCCAACCACGACAGGGTAGGGCCGGGGAGCTGTTTTTT.

The chain carries TRBV6-6 and TRBJ1-4; D may be TRBD1 (5 bases). The V gene lost 4 bases and the J gene lost 0 bases, with 9 bases spanning the gap. Germline loops: CDR1 MNHNY, CDR2 SVGAGI (reference sequence). The CDR3 extends over 15 amino acids. CDR3 nucleotides: TGTGCCAGCAGTTCCTGGGGCACAACTAATGAAAAACTGTTTTTT. Encoded protein: CASSSWGTTNEKLFF.

The chain couples TRBV28 to TRBJ1-5; 7 nucleotides align to TRBD1. V dropped 8 bases and J dropped 5; count of bases not matched to a gene: 6. CDR3 size: 13 residues. Germline loops: CDR1 MDHEN, CDR2 SYDVKM. The CDR3 reads CASRRDSYQPQHF. The CDR3 nucleotides read TGTGCCAGCCGCCGGGACAGCTATCAGCCCCAGCATTTT.

The rearrangement joins TRBV4-1 to TRBJ2-7, with TRBD1 matching over 9 bases. This CDR3 is 14 amino acids long. The V gene end was trimmed by 4 bases and the J gene end by 6 bases; junction bases not matched to a gene: 7. Germline CDR1 reads MGHRA; CDR2 reads YSYEKL. The CDR3 sequence is CASSRGQGGSEQYF. Written as DNA, the CDR3 is TGCGCCAGCAGCCGGGGACAGGGCGGCTCCGAGCAGTACTTC.

The chain couples TRBV29-1 to TRBJ2-4; a possible D gene is TRBD2 (5 bases). The length of the CDR3 is 14 residues. From germline, CDR1 is SQVTM and CDR2 ANQGSEA. With 6 bases removed from V and 3 bases from J, the gap between germline ends came to 15 bases. The CDR3 protein is CSVELRAVKNIQYF. The CDR3 nucleotides are TGCAGCGTCGAGTTGAGAGCGGTCAAAAACATTCAGTACTTC.